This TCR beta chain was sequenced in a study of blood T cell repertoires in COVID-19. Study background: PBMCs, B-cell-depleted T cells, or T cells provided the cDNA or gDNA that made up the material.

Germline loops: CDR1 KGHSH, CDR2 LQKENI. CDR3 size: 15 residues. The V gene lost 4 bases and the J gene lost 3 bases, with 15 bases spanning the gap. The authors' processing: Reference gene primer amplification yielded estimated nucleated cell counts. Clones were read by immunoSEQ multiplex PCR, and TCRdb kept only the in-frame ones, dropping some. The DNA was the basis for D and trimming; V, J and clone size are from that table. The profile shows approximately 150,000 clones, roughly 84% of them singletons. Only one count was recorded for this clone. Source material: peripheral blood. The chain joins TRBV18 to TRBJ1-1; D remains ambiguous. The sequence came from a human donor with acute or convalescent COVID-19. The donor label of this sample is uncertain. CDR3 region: CASSQGLAGDTEAFF. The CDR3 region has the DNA TGTGCCAGCTCACAGGGCCTAGCGGGCGACACTGAAGCTTTCTTT.